These 28 T cell receptor beta chains share one sample of origin, sequenced in a study of blood T cell repertoires in COVID-19. Produced via immunoSEQ multiplex PCR; TCRdb's table is partial and in-frame only. Found here are 100,000 to 150,000 clones, approximately 77% of them singletons; the top ten hold roughly 7.9%. The sequencing input was peripheral blood. The receptors were gathered from a human donor in a cohort sampled during active COVID-19.

The chain carries TRBV29-1 and TRBJ2-7, with 7 bases identical to TRBD1. J was trimmed by 1 base and V by 6 bases; bases with no gene match: 3. The CDR3 covers 12 residues. Per germline, CDR1 SQVTM and CDR2 ANQGSEA. The CDR3 nucleotides read TGCAGCGTCATGACAGGGTCCTACGAGCAGTACTTC. This sequence encodes CSVMTGSYEQYF.

V and J are TRBV25-1 and TRBJ2-7; no reliable D call. CDR1 is MGHDK and CDR2 is SYGVNS in the germline V gene. There are 14 residues in the CDR3. Trimming pared 4 bases from V and 2 bases from J, leaving 12 bases between. CDR3 nucleotides: TGTGCCAGCAGTGGTACAGACCTCGCCTACGAGCAGTACTTC. This sequence encodes CASSGTDLAYEQYF.

This sequence joins TRBV18 and TRBJ1-5; 9 nucleotides match TRBD1. V shed 2 bases, J shed 11 bases, and the junction held 10 bases outside the gene matches. From germline, CDR1 is KGHSH and CDR2 LQKENI. The CDR3 is 15 residues long. This CDR3 reads CASSPSGQGLLSQHF. The CDR3, as DNA: TGTGCCAGCTCACCATCGGGACAGGGCCTCCTGTCCCAGCATTTT.

V and J are TRBV29-1 and TRBJ2-7; 8 nucleotides line up with TRBD1. The germline gives CDR1 SQVTM, CDR2 ANQGSEA. The CDR3 has 13 residues. V lost 5 bases to trimming and J lost 0 bases; unmatched junction nucleotides: 3. CDR3 bases: TGCAGCGTTCGGACAGGGATCTCCTACGAGCAGTACTTC. The encoded protein is CSVRTGISYEQYF.

The V and J genes are TRBV27 and TRBJ1-1; tentatively, D is TRBD1 (5 bases). Deletions cut 5 bases from V and 6 bases from J, with 13 bases between. Germline-derived CDR1 and CDR2 are MNHEY and SMNVEV (reference sequence). The CDR3 totals 13 residues. In nucleotides, the CDR3 is TGTGCCAGCAGTCTAGTGGGGGGGGCTGAAGCTTTCTTT. Translating gives CASSLVGGAEAFF.

This sequence joins TRBV18 and TRBJ2-7, with 7 bases that match TRBD2. Per germline, CDR1 KGHSH and CDR2 LQKENI. The V gene end was trimmed by 1 base and the J gene end by 4 bases; junction bases not matched to a gene: 10. CDR3 size: 16 residues. The CDR3 protein is CASSPQEGEGLYEQYF. In DNA form, the CDR3 reads TGTGCCAGCTCACCACAAGAAGGGGAGGGGCTTTACGAGCAGTACTTC.

This chain connects TRBV11-2 to TRBJ2-2; D possibly corresponds to TRBD1 (6 bases). Trimming took 5 bases from V and 1 from J, leaving 20 bases between them. CDR3 size: 18 residues. CDR1 SGHAT and CDR2 FQNNGV come from the germline V gene. CDR3 loop: CASSPSSSSRGNTGELFF. CDR3 in DNA: TGTGCCAGCAGCCCTAGCAGCAGTAGCAGGGGGAACACCGGGGAGCTGTTTTTT.

The V gene is TRBV6-2 or TRBV6-3, the J gene TRBJ1-1; D unresolved. CDR3 length equals 15 residues. V was pared by 0 bases and J by 0 bases, with 8 bases between. Per germline, CDR1 MNHEY and CDR2 SVGEGT. CDR3 loop: CASSYSVHLNTEAFF. Written as DNA, the CDR3 is TGTGCCAGCAGTTACTCGGTACACCTGAACACTGAAGCTTTCTTT.

The chain links TRBV6-5 to TRBJ1-5; TRBD1 is a possible D gene (6 bases). The CDR3 is made up of 15 amino acids. Germline CDR1 reads MNHEY; CDR2 reads SVGAGI. V dropped 8 bases and J dropped 0 bases, with 14 bases sitting between them. CDR3 coding DNA: TGTGCCAGCGGCCAGACAGGACTTAGCAATCAGCCCCAGCATTTT. Its translation: CASGQTGLSNQPQHF.

The V call is TRBV28, the J call TRBJ1-5, with 7 positions matching TRBD1. After removal of 6 bases from V and 2 bases from J, the junction contained 4 bases not matched to a gene. The V gene's germline CDR1 is MDHEN and CDR2 SYDVKM. This CDR3 contains 14 residues. The CDR3 sequence is CASRFGQGNQPQHF. CDR3 nucleotides: TGTGCCAGCAGATTCGGACAGGGCAATCAGCCCCAGCATTTT.

Regarding this clone: An end of the junction does not agree with germline; a read error may underlie this. The rearrangement links TRBV7-7 to TRBJ2-5, with 12 bases lining up with TRBD2. CDR3 size: 15 residues. Germline assignment: CDR1 SSHAT and CDR2 FNYEAQ (reference sequence). The chain's CDR3 is CASSQTSGRSETQYF. The CDR3 nucleotides read TGTGCTAGCAGCCAAACTAGCGGGAGGTCGGAGACCCAGTACTTC.

The chain couples TRBV10-1 to TRBJ2-7, with D possibly being TRBD1 (6 bases). Trimming removed 6 bases at V and 3 bases at J, with 15 bases between. This CDR3 spans 14 amino acids. The V gene's germline CDR1 is WNHNN and CDR2 SYGVQD (reference sequence). The CDR3 loop reads CASRLDRSHYEQYF. CDR3 sequence (DNA): TGCGCCAGCAGATTGGACAGATCCCACTACGAGCAGTACTTC.

The gene calls are TRBV2 and TRBJ1-3; D is unresolved. CDR3 length: 14 residues. Germline assignment: CDR1 SNHLY and CDR2 FYNNEI. V lost 5 bases, J lost 1 base, and 9 bases lay in between. In DNA form, the CDR3 reads TGTGCCAGCAGTTTTGTACTGTCTGGAAACACCATATATTTT. Its protein product is CASSFVLSGNTIYF.

V gene TRBV7-9 combines with J gene TRBJ1-1; 7 bases fit TRBD1. The length of the CDR3 is 16 residues. Trimming cost V 5 bases and J 0 bases; bases outside gene matches: 9. Germline values: CDR1 SEHNR, CDR2 FQNEAQ (reference sequence). For the CDR3, the DNA is TGTGCCAGCAGCACAACTTCGGGACAGATGAACACTGAAGCTTTCTTT. As protein: CASSTTSGQMNTEAFF.

The V call is TRBV10-2, the J call TRBJ1-3; D might be TRBD1 (6 bases). Trimming took 8 bases from V and 1 from J, leaving 12 bases between them. The CDR3 spans 14 residues. Per the germline V gene, CDR1 is WSHSY and CDR2 is SAAADI. This chain's CDR3 is CASADGTSGNTIYF. CDR3 coding DNA: TGCGCCAGCGCCGACGGGACATCTGGAAACACCATATATTTT.

CDR3 sequence reads: CASSFAGASSYNEQFF. The CDR3 region has the DNA TGTGCCAGCAGCTTTGCGGGGGCCAGCTCCTACAATGAGCAGTTCTTC. The V gene is TRBV13, the J gene TRBJ2-1, with D possibly TRBD2 on 7 matching bases. The V gene lost 3 bases and the J gene lost 0 bases, with 12 bases spanning the gap. CDR1 and CDR2 (germline): PRHDT, FYEKMQ (reference sequence). The CDR3 runs to 16 residues. Based on the CDR3 plus reference TRBV13 and TRBJ2-1, the full variable domain is AAGVIQSPRHLIKEKRETATLKCYPIPRHDTVYWYQQGPGQDPQFLISFYEKMQSDKGSIPDRFSAQQFSDYHSELNMSSLELGDSALYFCASSFAGASSYNEQFFGPGTRLTVL.

This clone was detected a few times. CDR3 amino acids: CASSFFSGRDQPQHF. The CDR3 region has the DNA TGTGCCAGCAGCTTTTTTTCGGGGAGGGATCAGCCCCAGCATTTT. The chain has TRBV5-6 and TRBJ1-5, with D unclear. This CDR3 comprises 15 residues. Germline V gives CDR1 SGHDT, CDR2 YYEEEE. The V gene lost 2 bases and the J gene lost 5 bases, with 14 bases spanning the gap.

The chain recombines TRBV28 with TRBJ1-2; D gene ambiguous. The length of the CDR3 is 14 residues. The V end lost 7 bases, the J end lost 0 bases, and 12 bases lay between the germline ends. Per the germline V gene, CDR1 is MDHEN and CDR2 is SYDVKM. CDR3 sequence reads: CASKFPVANYGYTF. The DNA for the CDR3 is TGTGCCAGCAAATTCCCCGTAGCTAACTATGGCTACACCTTC.

This clone was picked up a small number of times. The J gene is TRBJ2-7, the V gene TRBV11-2; TRBD1 is a possible D gene (5 bases). Germline values: CDR1 SGHAT, CDR2 FQNNGV. The CDR3 runs 14 residues. V dropped 0 bases and J dropped 13 bases, with 19 bases sitting between them. Written as DNA, the CDR3 is TGTGCCAGCAGCTTAGATAGGGTGGGCGGACAAAGATACTTC. Its protein product is CASSLDRVGGQRYF.

The table lists this clone with a count of one. This chain uses TRBV11-2 with TRBJ1-6; 11 bases match TRBD1. Germline V gene data show CDR1 as SGHAT and CDR2 as FQNNGV. The length of the CDR3 is 16 residues. Trimming cost V 5 bases and J 14 bases; bases outside gene matches: 14. The CDR3 region is CASSPGGGTGGQALHF. The DNA for the CDR3 is TGTGCCAGCAGCCCGGGCGGCGGGACAGGGGGTCAGGCCCTCCACTTT.

The chain uses TRBV18 and TRBJ2-7; D call uncertain. The CDR3 has 15 amino acids. CDR1 and CDR2 from the germline V gene are KGHSH and LQKENI. V lost 2 bases and J lost 0, with 11 bases in between. The CDR3 nucleotides are TGTGCCAGCTCACCATCAGGCGCGATCTCCTACGAGCAGTACTTC. Translating it yields CASSPSGAISYEQYF.

Note on this clone: An end of the junction does not agree with germline; a read error may underlie this. J is TRBJ1-1 and V is TRBV7-8; D gene ambiguous. Looked up from germline, CDR1 is SGHVS and CDR2 is FQNEAQ. The CDR3 is 13 residues long. DNA for the CDR3: TGTGCCAGCAGCTTAGTCGGGAACCCTGAAGCTTTCTTT. Its protein product is CASSLVGNPEAFF.

The V gene is TRBV25-1, the J gene TRBJ1-2; D uncertain. V gave up 0 bases and J gave up 8 bases, with 7 bases separating them. The length of the CDR3 is 12 residues. Germline CDR1 MGHDK, CDR2 SYGVNS. The CDR3 region is CASSEYWEGYTF. In DNA, the CDR3 is TGTGCCAGCAGTGAATATTGGGAGGGCTACACCTTC.

The chain recombines TRBV12-5 with TRBJ1-1; a weak D match, TRBD1 (6 bases). V was cut by 0 bases and J by 5 bases, with 13 bases left in between. This CDR3 region has 15 residues. Germline V gene sequence: CDR1 LGHNT, CDR2 FRNRAP. The chain's CDR3 is CASGLVNSGQTEAFF. DNA of the CDR3: TGTGCTAGTGGTTTGGTAAACAGCGGACAGACTGAAGCTTTCTTT.

V gene TRBV6-5 combines with J gene TRBJ1-6; 9 bases agree with TRBD1. The germline V gene has CDR1 MNHEY and CDR2 SVGAGI. CDR3 length: 14 residues. V dropped 6 bases and J dropped 9; count of bases not matched to a gene: 6. Written as DNA, the CDR3 is TGTGCCAGCAGCCCCGGGACAGGGATTTCACCCCTCCACTTT. Its translation is CASSPGTGISPLHF.

This chain uses TRBV5-4 with TRBJ2-7; possible D gene TRBD1, 6 bases. There are 11 residues in the CDR3. V was trimmed by 4 bases and J by 7 bases, leaving 9 bases between them. Germline lookup yields CDR1 SGHNT and CDR2 YYREEE (reference sequence). The CDR3 sequence is CASSTGQEQYF. As DNA, the CDR3 is TGTGCCAGCAGCACCGGACAGGAGCAGTACTTC.

The chain links TRBV2 to TRBJ2-7; 12 nucleotides line up with TRBD2. The ends lost 6 bases at V and 4 bases at J; junction bases unmatched: 7. This CDR3 comprises 15 residues. From germline, CDR1 is SNHLY and CDR2 FYNNEI. The CDR3 coding sequence is TGTGCCAGCAGAGGACTAGCGGGAACGGCGTACGAGCAGTACTTC. This gives the protein CASRGLAGTAYEQYF.

The chain couples TRBV4-2 to TRBJ1-6, with 7 bases matching TRBD1. V shed 4 bases and J 7 bases; nucleotides not matched to a gene: 4. CDR1 and CDR2 from the germline V gene are LGHNA and YNFKEQ. The CDR3 is 14 amino acids. DNA for the CDR3: TGTGCCAGCAGCCTTGACAGGGAGAATTCACCCCTCCACTTT. It specifies CASSLDRENSPLHF.